One sample yielded the 17 T cell receptor beta chains listed below, sequenced in a study of blood T cell repertoires in COVID-19. The repertoire was sequenced with immunoSEQ multiplex PCR; TCRdb's copy has only in-frame clones and lacks some. The table shows fewer than 100,000 clones, with around nine tenths occurring only once. The sample consisted of peripheral blood. These receptors all come from a man between 45 and 60 years old with acute or convalescent COVID-19.

The chain carries TRBV14 and TRBJ2-1, with D unresolved. Trimming took 4 bases from V and 2 from J, leaving 6 bases between them. The CDR3 extends over 13 amino acids. CDR1 and CDR2 (germline): SGHDN, FVKESK. CDR3 sequence (DNA): TGTGCCAGCAGCCCTACAGCCTACAATGAGCAGTTCTTC. It encodes CASSPTAYNEQFF.

The V and J genes are TRBV14 and TRBJ1-1; D may be TRBD1 (5 bases). CDR3 length: 13 amino acids. The V end was cut by 6 bases, the J end by 3 bases, with 11 bases between. Germline-derived CDR1 and CDR2 are SGHDN and FVKESK. The CDR3, as DNA: TGTGCCAGCAGATCACAGGTTTACACTGAAGCTTTCTTT. Translation gives CASRSQVYTEAFF.

V gene TRBV7-6 combines with J gene TRBJ1-4; D possibly corresponds to TRBD1 (5 bases). V was trimmed by 7 bases and J by 5 bases, leaving 17 bases between them. Germline values: CDR1 SGHVS, CDR2 FNYEAQ. The CDR3 runs to 15 residues. The CDR3 nucleotides are TGTGCCAGCACCTCGCAGGGCGAGTTGAATGAAAAACTGTTTTTT. Translated: CASTSQGELNEKLFF.

The chain carries TRBV11-2 and TRBJ1-1; possible D gene TRBD1, 6 bases. V was shortened by 2 bases and J by 1 base, with 14 bases between the two germline ends. Germline V lookup: CDR1 SGHAT, CDR2 FQNNGV. This CDR3 has 16 amino acids. CDR3 coding DNA: TGTGCCAGCAGCTTAACCACAGGGAGTCGGAACACTGAAGCTTTCTTT. It specifies CASSLTTGSRNTEAFF.

The chain joins TRBV21-1 to TRBJ2-2; the tabulated D call, TRBD1, remains unverified against the DNA. TRBV21-1 is a documented pseudogene. CDR3 length equals 16 residues. DNA of the CDR3: TGTGCCAGCAGGGCGGGCGGACAGGGGGCCCTCCGGGAGCTGTTTTTT. It codes for CASRAGGQGALRELFF.

This chain links TRBV7-3 with TRBJ2-7, with a tentative D call TRBD1 (6 bases). V was pared by 5 bases and J by 5 bases, with 22 bases between. Germline CDR1 and CDR2: SGHTA and FQGTGA. The CDR3 is 16 residues long. CDR3 loop: CASSLLVLQGGHEQYF. The CDR3 region has the DNA TGTGCCAGCAGCCTGCTTGTGTTACAGGGCGGTCACGAGCAGTACTTC.

This clone was picked up a small number of times. The rearrangement uses TRBV29-1 and TRBJ2-7; 9 bases align to TRBD2. The V gene's germline CDR1 is SQVTM and CDR2 ANQGSEA. J lost 5 bases, V lost 0 bases, and 5 bases had no gene match. CDR3 length: 14 residues. CDR3 bases: TGCAGCGTTGAAGATAGGAGCGGGAGGAACGAGCAGTACTTC. Protein sequence: CSVEDRSGRNEQYF.

The chain is built from TRBV11-3 and TRBJ2-1; 7 nucleotides match TRBD1. CDR3 length: 18 residues. V gave up 0 bases and J gave up 4 bases; unmatched junction bases: 12. Germline loops: CDR1 SGHNT, CDR2 YENEEA. Here the CDR3 DNA reads TGTGCCAGCAGCTTAGAAATCATGGGCAGGGGGTTTTACAATGAGCAGTTCTTC. Its translation is CASSLEIMGRGFYNEQFF.

The V and J genes are TRBV6-1 and TRBJ1-1; no clear D. CDR1 MNHNS and CDR2 SASEGT come from the germline V gene. The CDR3 has 14 amino acids. Trimming took 3 bases from V and 5 from J, leaving 13 bases between them. The CDR3 here is CASSDRTVWTEAFF. The CDR3 region has the DNA TGTGCCAGCAGTGACAGGACTGTGTGGACTGAAGCTTTCTTT.

This clone was counted a few times. This sequence joins TRBV6-6 and TRBJ2-5; D perhaps matches TRBD2 (5 bases). Germline V CDR1 and CDR2: MNHNY, SVGAGI (reference sequence). V lost 2 bases and J lost 3, with 13 bases in between. The CDR3 is 15 amino acids. CDR3 loop: CASSYETNLKETQYF. The CDR3 DNA sequence: TGTGCCAGCAGTTACGAGACTAATTTAAAAGAGACCCAGTACTTC.

V gene TRBV11-3 combines with J gene TRBJ1-1, with TRBD1 matching over 7 bases. CDR3 length equals 15 residues. Germline CDR1 reads SGHNT; CDR2 reads YENEEA. J was trimmed by 0 bases and V by 6 bases; bases with no gene match: 7. This CDR3 reads CASRTGTEMNTEAFF. CDR3 sequence (DNA): TGTGCCAGCAGGACCGGGACAGAAATGAACACTGAAGCTTTCTTT.

The table lists this clone with a count of one. The CDR3 DNA reads as TGTGCCAGCAGAAATTTTCAAAGGCGGGGACGGGGGGAGACCCAGTACTTC. Amino acid sequence: CASRNFQRRGRGETQYF. The chain employs TRBV3-1 (or the pseudogene TRBV3-2) and TRBJ2-5, with D possibly being TRBD2 (6 bases). The CDR3 consists of 17 residues. Trimming removed 6 bases at V and 5 bases at J, with 25 bases between. From germline, CDR1 is LGHDT and CDR2 YNNKEL (reference sequence).

The gene calls are TRBV15 and TRBJ2-1; no reliable D call. The CDR3 runs to 14 residues. Looked up from germline, CDR1 is LNHNV and CDR2 is YYDKDF (reference sequence). Trimming stripped 3 bases from V and 5 bases from J, with 11 bases between. In nucleotides, the CDR3 is TGTGCCACCAGCAGGCGGTCTTCGGACAATGAGCAGTTCTTC. Translation: CATSRRSSDNEQFF.

CDR3 sequence (DNA): TGTGCCAGCAGCTTAGAATTAACCCCAGGGGCCACTGAAGCTTTCTTT. This codes for CASSLELTPGATEAFF. The rearrangement uses TRBV11-2 and TRBJ1-1, with D possibly TRBD1 on 6 matching bases. The CDR3 runs 16 residues. The V end was cut by 0 bases, the J end by 4 bases, with 15 bases between. Germline assignment: CDR1 SGHAT and CDR2 FQNNGV.

The CDR3 bases are TGTGCCAGCAGTCTCCGGACAGGGTTGGAGCAGTACTTC. It translates to CASSLRTGLEQYF. This chain connects TRBV27 to TRBJ2-7; 8 bases match TRBD1. Germline V gives CDR1 MNHEY, CDR2 SMNVEV (reference sequence). There are 13 residues in the CDR3. V dropped 5 bases and J dropped 7; count of bases not matched to a gene: 7.

This sequence joins TRBV7-9 and TRBJ1-2, with TRBD1 matching 7 bases. Looked up from germline, CDR1 is SEHNR and CDR2 is FQNEAQ (reference sequence). The CDR3 is 15 amino acids. The junction had 14 bases not matched to a gene; V was cut back by 5 bases and J by 8 bases. DNA of the CDR3: TGTGCCAGCAGCCTCCGCGCCGACAGGGCGGTGGGCTACACCTTC. Amino acid sequence: CASSLRADRAVGYTF.

The chain has TRBV18 and TRBJ2-2; TRBD1 agrees at 10 bases. The CDR3 totals 16 residues. V lost 4 bases, J lost 4 bases, and 6 bases stayed unmatched. CDR1 KGHSH and CDR2 LQKENI come from the germline V gene. This CDR3 is CASSLPGQGSTGELFF. CDR3 bases: TGTGCCAGCTCACTTCCGGGACAGGGGAGCACCGGGGAGCTGTTTTTT.